The rows below give T cell receptor beta chains drawn from one sample of a study of shared T cell receptors in the human thymus. Measured with immunoSEQ multiplex PCR; TCRdb has only the in-frame clones, and not every one. The profile shows about 660,000 clones, 87% of them singletons. These data are also associated with another study on human thymus T cells.

Sequencing was performed on thymocytes. The source is a boy younger than two with a congenital heart defect. The CDR3 runs from the conserved cysteine through the conserved F or W. Each record gives: CDR3 DNA, CDR3 protein, J gene, V gene, clone size, CDR3 length, D gene. The D gene is left open where the match is weak. Where a row states a size, it is once, few, many or the class of an expanded clone; other rows omit it.

CDR3 DNA: TGTGCCAGCAGTGAATCTCGGGGGGGGCTCACAGATACGCAGTATTTT
CDR3 protein: CASSESRGGLTDTQYF
J gene: TRBJ2-3
V gene: TRBV25-1
clone size: -
CDR3 length: 16
D gene: TRBD2

CDR3 DNA: TGTGCCAGCAGTTACAGGAGCTCCTACGAGCAGTACTTC
CDR3 protein: CASSYRSSYEQYF
J gene: TRBJ2-7
V gene: TRBV28
clone size: -
CDR3 length: 13
D gene: -

CDR3 DNA: TGTGCCAGCAGCCCCCCCGGGCAGGGGGGACAGGCGGGGTATGGCTACACCTTC
CDR3 protein: CASSPPGQGGQAGYGYTF
J gene: TRBJ1-2
V gene: TRBV11-2
clone size: once
CDR3 length: 18
D gene: TRBD1

CDR3 DNA: TGTGCCAGCAGTGAAAGCGGGAGGGAGGGGGACCCCTACGAGCAGTACTTC
CDR3 protein: CASSESGREGDPYEQYF
J gene: TRBJ2-7
V gene: TRBV25-1
clone size: -
CDR3 length: 17
D gene: TRBD2

CDR3 DNA: TGTGCCATCAGTGAGCCCCTCCAAGAGACCCAGTACTTC
CDR3 protein: CAISEPLQETQYF
J gene: TRBJ2-5
V gene: TRBV10-3
clone size: -
CDR3 length: 13
D gene: -

CDR3 DNA: TGCGCCAGCAGTGAGTCGAGGGGGAGCTCTGGAAACACCATATATTTT
CDR3 protein: CASSESRGSSGNTIYF
J gene: TRBJ1-3
V gene: TRBV10-2
clone size: -
CDR3 length: 16
D gene: -

CDR3 DNA: TGCGCCAGCAGACTCGACACCGGGGAGCTGTTTTTT
CDR3 protein: CASRLDTGELFF
J gene: TRBJ2-2
V gene: TRBV4-3
clone size: -
CDR3 length: 12
D gene: -

CDR3 DNA: TGCGCCAGCAGCCAAGATAATTACAGGGAAACAACTAATGAAAAACTGTTTTTT
CDR3 protein: CASSQDNYRETTNEKLFF
J gene: TRBJ1-4
V gene: TRBV4-3
clone size: -
CDR3 length: 18
D gene: -

CDR3 DNA: TGTGCCAGCAGCCAGAGGGGACTACCAAGTCTCTACACCGGGGAGCTGTTTTTT
CDR3 protein: CASSQRGLPSLYTGELFF
J gene: TRBJ2-2
V gene: TRBV7-8
clone size: -
CDR3 length: 18
D gene: TRBD2

CDR3 DNA: TGTGCCAGCAGCTTATGGACAGGGGCCTACGAGCAGTACTTC
CDR3 protein: CASSLWTGAYEQYF
J gene: TRBJ2-7
V gene: TRBV5-6
clone size: -
CDR3 length: 14
D gene: TRBD1

CDR3 DNA: TGTGCCAGCAGTGAATATCCCCGGGTTGAGAACACTGAAGCTTTCTTT
CDR3 protein: CASSEYPRVENTEAFF
J gene: TRBJ1-1
V gene: TRBV25-1
clone size: -
CDR3 length: 16
D gene: -

CDR3 DNA: TGTGCCAGCTTCGGCCGGGGACTAGCAACAGATACGCAGTATTTT
CDR3 protein: CASFGRGLATDTQYF
J gene: TRBJ2-3
V gene: TRBV2
clone size: -
CDR3 length: 15
D gene: TRBD2

CDR3 DNA: TGTGCCAGCAGTGCCAGGGGGCGCGTTCGGGAAAAACTGTTTTTT
CDR3 protein: CASSARGRVREKLFF
J gene: TRBJ1-4
V gene: TRBV6-1
clone size: -
CDR3 length: 15
D gene: TRBD1

CDR3 DNA: TGTGCCAGCAGCCCCTTTGCCGGGACAGGGCAAGAGACCCAGTACTTC
CDR3 protein: CASSPFAGTGQETQYF
J gene: TRBJ2-5
V gene: TRBV11-2
clone size: -
CDR3 length: 16
D gene: TRBD1

CDR3 DNA: TGTGCCAGCAGTCAGTCCTGGCTCGACGAGCAGTACTTC
CDR3 protein: CASSQSWLDEQYF
J gene: TRBJ2-7
V gene: TRBV7-2
clone size: -
CDR3 length: 13
D gene: -

CDR3 DNA: TGTGCCAGCAGCGTAGGACAGTTCTATGGCTACACCTTC
CDR3 protein: CASSVGQFYGYTF
J gene: TRBJ1-2
V gene: TRBV7-2
clone size: -
CDR3 length: 13
D gene: -

CDR3 DNA: TGTGCCAGCAGCCAAGTCCGGGGTGAAAAACTGTTTTTT
CDR3 protein: CASSQVRGEKLFF
J gene: TRBJ1-4
V gene: TRBV14
clone size: -
CDR3 length: 13
D gene: -

CDR3 DNA: TGTGCCAGCAGCTTAATCTACGCAGGGCCTTGGGCAACTAATGAAAAACTGTTTTTT
CDR3 protein: CASSLIYAGPWATNEKLFF
J gene: TRBJ1-4
V gene: TRBV7-9
clone size: few
CDR3 length: 19
D gene: -

CDR3 DNA: TGCGCCAGCAGCTTGGGCTTGGCGGGGCTGGAAGATACGCAGTATTTT
CDR3 protein: CASSLGLAGLEDTQYF
J gene: TRBJ2-3
V gene: TRBV5-1
clone size: -
CDR3 length: 16
D gene: -

CDR3 DNA: TGTGACGACCCCGGCGGGGAGCTGAACACTGAAGCTTTCTTT
CDR3 protein: CDDPGGELNTEAFF
J gene: TRBJ1-1
V gene: TRBV30
clone size: -
CDR3 length: 14
D gene: -

CDR3 DNA: TGCGCCAGCAGTCGAGATCCGGGACAGGCCCTGGGAAATGAAAAACTGTTTTTT
CDR3 protein: CASSRDPGQALGNEKLFF
J gene: TRBJ1-4
V gene: TRBV4-3
clone size: -
CDR3 length: 18
D gene: TRBD1

CDR3 DNA: TGTGCCAGTAGTAAGCCTAGCGAATCCTACAATGAGCAGTTCTTC
CDR3 protein: CASSKPSESYNEQFF
J gene: TRBJ2-1
V gene: TRBV19
clone size: -
CDR3 length: 15
D gene: -

CDR3 DNA: TGCGCCAGCAGCCAAGATCGGGCTAGCGGGAGGCCCAATGAGCAGTTCTTC
CDR3 protein: CASSQDRASGRPNEQFF
J gene: TRBJ2-1
V gene: TRBV4-1
clone size: -
CDR3 length: 17
D gene: TRBD2

CDR3 DNA: TGCGCCACCAGCAGATGGACAGGGGGAGGCTACACCTTC
CDR3 protein: CATSRWTGGGYTF
J gene: TRBJ1-2
V gene: TRBV15
clone size: -
CDR3 length: 13
D gene: TRBD1

CDR3 DNA: TGTGCCAGCAGCCAAGACCCCACCAGGGAACCCACAGATACGCAGTATTTT
CDR3 protein: CASSQDPTREPTDTQYF
J gene: TRBJ2-3
V gene: TRBV14
clone size: -
CDR3 length: 17
D gene: -

CDR3 DNA: TGTGCCAGCAGTTCAACAGGACGGGCCCAAGAGACCCAGTACTTC
CDR3 protein: CASSSTGRAQETQYF
J gene: TRBJ2-5
V gene: TRBV27
clone size: few
CDR3 length: 15
D gene: -

CDR3 DNA: TGTGCCAGCAGTGGTCCGGTTACCGGGGAGCTGTTTTTT
CDR3 protein: CASSGPVTGELFF
J gene: TRBJ2-2
V gene: TRBV28
clone size: -
CDR3 length: 13
D gene: -

CDR3 DNA: TGTGCCAGCAGCTTAACGCCCTGGGGGGACACTGAAGCTTTCTTT
CDR3 protein: CASSLTPWGDTEAFF
J gene: TRBJ1-1
V gene: TRBV7-3
clone size: -
CDR3 length: 15
D gene: -

CDR3 DNA: TGTGCCAGCAGCACCAGGGACAGTTGGGACTACGAGCAGTACTTC
CDR3 protein: CASSTRDSWDYEQYF
J gene: TRBJ2-7
V gene: TRBV11-2
clone size: -
CDR3 length: 15
D gene: TRBD1

CDR3 DNA: TGTGCCAGCAGTGAAGCTAGCGGGAGATTGAGGGAGCTGTTTTTT
CDR3 protein: CASSEASGRLRELFF
J gene: TRBJ2-2
V gene: TRBV6-1
clone size: -
CDR3 length: 15
D gene: TRBD2

CDR3 DNA: TGTGCCAGCAACGACAGGGGTACCTACGAGCAGTACTTC
CDR3 protein: CASNDRGTYEQYF
J gene: TRBJ2-7
V gene: TRBV2
clone size: -
CDR3 length: 13
D gene: TRBD1

CDR3 DNA: TGTGCCAGCAGTACGCTGACTGGACAAGAGACCCAGTACTTC
CDR3 protein: CASSTLTGQETQYF
J gene: TRBJ2-5
V gene: TRBV27
clone size: -
CDR3 length: 14
D gene: -

CDR3 DNA: TGTGCCAGCAGTTTGGCGGGGGAGCACACTGAAGCTTTCTTT
CDR3 protein: CASSLAGEHTEAFF
J gene: TRBJ1-1
V gene: TRBV28
clone size: -
CDR3 length: 14
D gene: -

CDR3 DNA: TGCAGCGTTTCGGACAGCCCCGACGAGCAGTACTTC
CDR3 protein: CSVSDSPDEQYF
J gene: TRBJ2-7
V gene: TRBV29-1
clone size: -
CDR3 length: 12
D gene: -

CDR3 DNA: TGTGCCAGCAGCTTGAGGTCGGGGACCGGGGAGCTGTTTTTT
CDR3 protein: CASSLRSGTGELFF
J gene: TRBJ2-2
V gene: TRBV5-5
clone size: -
CDR3 length: 14
D gene: -

CDR3 DNA: TGTGCCAGCAGTCCAGGACAGGGGATAGCCTACAATGAGCAGTTCTTC
CDR3 protein: CASSPGQGIAYNEQFF
J gene: TRBJ2-1
V gene: TRBV28
clone size: -
CDR3 length: 16
D gene: TRBD1

CDR3 DNA: TGTGCCAGCTCACCAGAGCAAGAGACCCAGTACTTC
CDR3 protein: CASSPEQETQYF
J gene: TRBJ2-5
V gene: TRBV18
clone size: once
CDR3 length: 12
D gene: -